This TCR beta chain was observed in a study of T cell repertoires in cytomegalovirus infection. General study findings and limits: In two of eight donors, the top clonotype was HLA-C-restricted CMV-specific.

As for this clonotype: What it binds is unknown. Mismatch with germline at one junction end may stem from a read error.

TCRdb ran MiXCR on the reads and lists one entry per CDR3 protein. The repertoire holds approximately 630,000 distinct CDR3 sequences, with 20% to 25% as singletons. The CDR3 has 14 residues. The specimen sequenced was CD8+ T cells from PBMCs. V is TRBV12-3 or TRBV12-4 and J is TRBJ2-2, with D possibly being TRBD1 or TRBD2 (5 bases each). The source of this sequence is a human donor in good health (CMV status not recorded). Some clones in this sample may be carry-over from other donors' samples. The CDR3 DNA follows: TGTACCAGCAGTTTAGTGGGGGAAGGTCGGGAGCTGTTTTTT. Its protein is CTSSLVGEGRELFF.